The subject of this entry is one T cell receptor beta chain. CDR1 is LNHDA and CDR2 is SQIVND in the germline V gene (reference sequence). The CDR3 is 16 residues long. Trimming cost V 3 bases and J 3 bases; bases outside gene matches: 2. Researchers took RNA transcripts and amplified the TCR beta CDR3 regions from them. Researchers ran a first-round RT-PCR on the TCR CDR3 using the HTBI primer set. From the multiplex PCR reads, TCRdb called clonotypes with MiXCR, one entry per CDR3 protein. The repertoire holds hundreds of thousands of distinct CDR3 sequences, with around 17% as singletons. This sample is drawn from a study of T cells in Graves' hyperthyroidism and ophthalmopathy.

The chain is built from TRBV19 and TRBJ2-2, with 12 bases aligning to TRBD2. The sequence was obtained from a woman aged 18-29 years with Graves' ophthalmopathy. The sequenced material came from blood. CDR3 in amino acids: CASSMTSGSYTGELFF. In nucleotides, the CDR3 is TGTGCCAGTAGTATGACTAGCGGGAGTTACACCGGGGAGCTGTTTTTT.